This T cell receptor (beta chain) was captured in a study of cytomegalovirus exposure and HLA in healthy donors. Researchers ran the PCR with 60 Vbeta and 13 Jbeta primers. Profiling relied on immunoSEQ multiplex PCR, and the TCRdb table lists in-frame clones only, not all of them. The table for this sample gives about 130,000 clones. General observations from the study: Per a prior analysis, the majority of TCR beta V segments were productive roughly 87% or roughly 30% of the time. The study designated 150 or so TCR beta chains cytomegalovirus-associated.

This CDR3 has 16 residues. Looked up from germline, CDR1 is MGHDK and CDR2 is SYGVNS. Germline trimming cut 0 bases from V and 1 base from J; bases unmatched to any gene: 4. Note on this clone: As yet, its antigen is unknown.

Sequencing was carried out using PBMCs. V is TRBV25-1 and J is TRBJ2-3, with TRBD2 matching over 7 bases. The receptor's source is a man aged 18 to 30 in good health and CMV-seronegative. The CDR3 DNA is TGTGCCAGCAGTGAATATAGGGACTACGGCACAGATACGCAGTATTTT. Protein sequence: CASSEYRDYGTDTQYF.